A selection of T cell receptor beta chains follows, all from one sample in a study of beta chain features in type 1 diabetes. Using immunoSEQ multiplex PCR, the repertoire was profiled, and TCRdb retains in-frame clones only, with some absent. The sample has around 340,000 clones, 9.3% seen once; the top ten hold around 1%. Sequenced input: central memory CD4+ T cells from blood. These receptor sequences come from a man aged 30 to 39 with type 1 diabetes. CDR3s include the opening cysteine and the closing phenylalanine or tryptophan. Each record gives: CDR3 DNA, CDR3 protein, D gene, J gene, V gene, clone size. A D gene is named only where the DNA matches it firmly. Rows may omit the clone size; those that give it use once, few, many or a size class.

TGCAGCGTTGGGGGTTTCGACGGCCCTAACTATGGCTACACCTTC	CSVGGFDGPNYGYTF	.	TRBJ1-2	TRBV29-1	.
TGTGCCATCAGTAAGGGACAGGGGGAACAGCCCCAGCATTTT	CAISKGQGEQPQHF	TRBD1	TRBJ1-5	TRBV10-3	.
TGTGCCAGCAGCCCCACAGGGACAACTAATGAAAAACTGTTTTTT	CASSPTGTTNEKLFF	.	TRBJ1-4	TRBV9	.
TGCGCCAGCAGCTTTCAGCGGGGTGCAGATACGCAGTATTTT	CASSFQRGADTQYF	TRBD2	TRBJ2-3	TRBV5-1	few
TGTGCCAGCACCCCCAGGGGGCCTGGGGCCAACGTCCTGACTTTC	CASTPRGPGANVLTF	TRBD1	TRBJ2-6	TRBV7-9	.
TGTGCCAGCAGCTTAGGCGTGACAGGGGCCTCACCCCTCCACTTT	CASSLGVTGASPLHF	TRBD1	TRBJ1-6	TRBV7-9	many
TGTGCCAGTAGTACGGGACCGCTCGGCTACACCTTC	CASSTGPLGYTF	.	TRBJ1-2	TRBV19	few
TGCGCCAGCAGCAAAACCGGGACAGGAGGCACCGAGCAGTACTTC	CASSKTGTGGTEQYF	TRBD1	TRBJ2-7	TRBV5-1	.
TGTGCTAGTGGTCGGGACAGGGGCCACACAGATACGCAGTATTTT	CASGRDRGHTDTQYF	TRBD1	TRBJ2-3	TRBV12-5	.
TGCGCCAGCAGCCAAGAGTTCTCGACAGGGCAAAATGAGCAGTTCTTC	CASSQEFSTGQNEQFF	TRBD1	TRBJ2-1	TRBV4-3	many
TGTGCCAGCAGAGAACTAGCCCGGGAGACCCAGTACTTC	CASRELARETQYF	.	TRBJ2-5	TRBV6-5	.
TGTGCCAGCAGCTTGAAGAGGGACCAAGAGACCCAGTACTTC	CASSLKRDQETQYF	.	TRBJ2-5	TRBV7-2	few
TGTGCCAGCAGCTTAGTAGGCTTCTGGACGAACACCGGGGAGCTGTTTTTT	CASSLVGFWTNTGELFF	.	TRBJ2-2	TRBV11-2	.
TGTGCCAGCAGTTTCAGAGGACAGACGCACAATGAGCAGTTCTTC	CASSFRGQTHNEQFF	.	TRBJ2-1	TRBV28	.
TGTGCCAGCTCACCACCGGGAGCGGCCGACTACGGGGCCCAGTACTTC	CASSPPGAADYGAQYF	.	TRBJ2-5	TRBV18	few